This is a list of T cell receptor beta chains from one sample in a study of identical twins. TCRdb used MiXCR to reprocess the 5' RACE reads, holding one entry per CDR3 protein. The repertoire includes over 200,000 distinct CDR3 sequences, roughly a tenth of them detected once, and 5% to 5.5% sits in the top ten. The sequenced material came from memory (CD45RO+) T cells sorted from blood. All receptors derive from a young woman in good health. The CDR3 runs from the conserved cysteine through the conserved F or W. The order of the fields is D gene, V gene, CDR3 length, clone size, J gene, CDR3 DNA, CDR3 protein. A D gene is named only where the DNA matches it firmly. Size tells how often a clone was seen (once, few, many) or the class of an expanded clone, and some rows leave it out.

>TRBD1|TRBV7-9|15|.|TRBJ1-4
TGTGCCAGCAGCCGACCACAGGGGGGGGTTGAAAAACTGTTTTTT
CASSRPQGGVEKLFF
>TRBD2|TRBV12-3/TRBV12-4|17|.|TRBJ2-1
TGTGCCAGCAGTTTAAAGTTTAGCGGGGGGGGTTACAATGAGCAGTTCTTC
CASSLKFSGGGYNEQFF
>.|TRBV5-5|15|few|TRBJ2-2
TGTGCCAGCAGTCCCGGACATGCCTCACCCGGGGAGCTGTTTTTT
CASSPGHASPGELFF
>TRBD2|TRBV9|14|few|TRBJ2-3
TGTGCCAGCAGCGTTTTAGAACTAGCGGATACGCAGTATTTT
CASSVLELADTQYF
>TRBD2|TRBV11-3|14|.|TRBJ2-1
TGTGCCAGCAGCTTAGTTTCTAGCGGCAATGAGCAGTTCTTC
CASSLVSSGNEQFF
>TRBD1|TRBV5-1|16|many|TRBJ2-3
TGCGCCAGCAGGGTTTACAGGGGGCCGACCACAGATACGCAGTATTTT
CASRVYRGPTTDTQYF
>TRBD1|TRBV5-5|16|many|TRBJ1-1
TGTGCCAGCAGCTTAACCCAGACAGGGATGAACACTGAAGCTTTCTTT
CASSLTQTGMNTEAFF
>.|TRBV3-1|16|.|TRBJ2-4
TGTGCCAGCAGCCCGTCCCCCGGGGTAGCCAAAAACATTCAGTACTTC
CASSPSPGVAKNIQYF
>.|TRBV5-4|15|few|TRBJ2-1
TGTGCCAGCAGCTTGAGTTCCCAGGGCTACAATGAGCAGTTCTTC
CASSLSSQGYNEQFF
>.|TRBV18|12|few|TRBJ2-4
TGTGCCAGCTCACCGCTTATGGACATTCAGTACTTC
CASSPLMDIQYF
>.|TRBV6-5|14|few|TRBJ2-3
TGTGCCAGCAGTTTAAGCGGACCAGGGGATACGCAGTATTTT
CASSLSGPGDTQYF
>.|TRBV4-2|15|.|TRBJ2-5
TGTGCCAGCAGCCAAGATCGAGCAGCTCAAGAGACCCAGTACTTC
CASSQDRAAQETQYF
>TRBD2|TRBV7-3|15|few|TRBJ2-1
TGTGCCAGCAGCTTAATAGCGGGGGGCTACGATGAGCAGTTCTTC
CASSLIAGGYDEQFF
>TRBD1|TRBV4-3|15|few|TRBJ1-1
TGCGCCAGCAGCCCTGCCCGGGACAGGGAGGGTGAAGCTTTCTTT
CASSPARDREGEAFF
>.|TRBV11-2|13|few|TRBJ2-3
TGTGCCAGCAGCGAAAGAGCCCTAGATACGCAGTATTTT
CASSERALDTQYF
>TRBD1|TRBV7-2|15|few|TRBJ2-2
TGTGCCAGCAGCTACAGGGGGTCAAACACCGGGGAGCTGTTTTTT
CASSYRGSNTGELFF
>TRBD1|TRBV7-9|16|few|TRBJ1-5
TGTGCCAGCAGTCTTGGGACAGGTGGGCCAAATCAGCCCCAGCATTTT
CASSLGTGGPNQPQHF
>.|TRBV12-3/TRBV12-4|15|few|TRBJ1-2
TGTGCCAGCAGCCTAAGGGGGGGAGTCGGCTATGGCTACACCTTC
CASSLRGGVGYGYTF
>.|TRBV9|15|.|TRBJ2-2
TGTGCCAGCAGCGTAGCGTCAGGGGTCACCGGGGAGCTGTTTTTT
CASSVASGVTGELFF
>.|TRBV5-1|15|.|TRBJ2-2
TGCGCCAGCAGCTTAACTACTTCGAACACCGGGGAGCTGTTTTTT
CASSLTTSNTGELFF
>TRBD1|TRBV28|16|.|TRBJ2-7
TGTGCCAGCAGTCAGGCTGGGACAGGGAAGTCCCACGAGCAGTACTTC
CASSQAGTGKSHEQYF
>.|TRBV18|14|.|TRBJ2-5
TGTGCCAGCTCACCTAACATTGGGGCCGAGACCCAGTACTTC
CASSPNIGAETQYF
>TRBD2|TRBV20-1|13|few|TRBJ2-7
TGCAGTGCTAGCCTACTAGCGGCCTACGAGCAGTACTTC
CSASLLAAYEQYF
>.|TRBV30|14|.|TRBJ2-7
TGTGCCTGGAGTCCCCCAATAAGCTCCTACGAGCAGTACTTC
CAWSPPISSYEQYF
>.|TRBV6-1|13|few|TRBJ2-2
TGTGCCAGCGAAGCAGAGAACACCGGGGAGCTGTTTTTT
CASEAENTGELFF
>.|TRBV25-1|13|few|TRBJ1-1
TGTGCCAGCAGTGCCTTAAGGAACACTGAAGCTTTCTTT
CASSALRNTEAFF
>.|TRBV15|16|.|TRBJ2-1
TGTGCCACCAGCAGAGGAGGGCGGGGCTCCTACAATGAGCAGTTCTTC
CATSRGGRGSYNEQFF
>TRBD1|TRBV7-9|14|.|TRBJ2-2
TGTGCCAGCAGCTTTACAGGGGAAGCCGGGGAGCTGTTTTTT
CASSFTGEAGELFF
>.|TRBV5-1|13|few|TRBJ2-3
TGCGCCAGCAGCCCCTTCCTAGGCGATACGCAGTATTTT
CASSPFLGDTQYF